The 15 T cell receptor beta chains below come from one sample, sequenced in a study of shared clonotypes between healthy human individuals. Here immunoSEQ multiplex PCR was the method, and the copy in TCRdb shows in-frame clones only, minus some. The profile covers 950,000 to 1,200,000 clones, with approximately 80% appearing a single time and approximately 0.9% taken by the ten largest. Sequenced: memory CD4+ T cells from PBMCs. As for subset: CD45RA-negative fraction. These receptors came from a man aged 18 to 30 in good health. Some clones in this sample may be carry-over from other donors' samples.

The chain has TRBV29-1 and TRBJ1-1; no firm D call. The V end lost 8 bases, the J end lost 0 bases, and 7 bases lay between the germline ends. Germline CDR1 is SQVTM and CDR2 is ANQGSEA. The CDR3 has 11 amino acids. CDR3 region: CSPSMNTEAFF. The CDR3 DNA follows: TGCAGCCCAAGTATGAACACTGAAGCTTTCTTT.

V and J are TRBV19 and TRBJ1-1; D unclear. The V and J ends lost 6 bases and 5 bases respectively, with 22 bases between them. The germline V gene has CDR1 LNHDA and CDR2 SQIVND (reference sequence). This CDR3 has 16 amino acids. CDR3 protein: CASRSEIGRPGTEAFF. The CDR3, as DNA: TGTGCCAGTAGGTCCGAAATTGGACGCCCGGGAACTGAAGCTTTCTTT.

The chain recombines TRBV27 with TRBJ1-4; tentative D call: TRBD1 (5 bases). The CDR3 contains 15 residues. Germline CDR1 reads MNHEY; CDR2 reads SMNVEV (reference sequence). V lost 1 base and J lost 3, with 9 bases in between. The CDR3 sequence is CASSLFGTPNEKLFF. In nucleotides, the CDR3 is TGTGCCAGCAGTTTATTCGGGACCCCTAATGAAAAACTGTTTTTT.

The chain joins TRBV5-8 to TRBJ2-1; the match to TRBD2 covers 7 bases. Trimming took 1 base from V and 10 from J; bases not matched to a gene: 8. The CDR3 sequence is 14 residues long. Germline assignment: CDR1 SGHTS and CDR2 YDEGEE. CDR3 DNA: TGTGCCAGCAGCTTGACGGGAGGCTACGGAGAGCAGTTCTTC. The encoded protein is CASSLTGGYGEQFF. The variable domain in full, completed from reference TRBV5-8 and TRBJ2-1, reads EAGVTQSPTHLIKTRGQQATLRCSPISGHTSVYWYQQALGLGLQFLLWYDEGEERNRGNFPPRFSGRQFPNYSSELNVNALELEDSALYLCASSLTGGYGEQFFGPGTRLTVL.

CDR3 in amino acids: CASSARQVLSGEQYF. The DNA of the CDR3 is TGTGCCAGCAGCGCCCGACAGGTCCTATCTGGGGAGCAGTACTTC. The chain carries TRBV7-8 and TRBJ2-7; D perhaps matches TRBD1 (6 bases). V lost 5 bases and J lost 7, with 21 bases in between. CDR3 length equals 15 residues. Germline V gives CDR1 SGHVS, CDR2 FQNEAQ.

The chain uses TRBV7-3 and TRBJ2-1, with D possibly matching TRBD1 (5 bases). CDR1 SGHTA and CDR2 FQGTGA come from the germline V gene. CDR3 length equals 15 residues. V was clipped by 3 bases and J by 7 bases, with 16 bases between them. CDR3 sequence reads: CASSLMQGYSNEQFF. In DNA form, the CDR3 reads TGTGCCAGCAGCTTGATGCAGGGTTATTCGAATGAGCAGTTCTTC. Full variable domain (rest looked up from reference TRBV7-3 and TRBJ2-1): GAGVSQTPSNKVTEKGKYVELRCDPISGHTALYWYRQSLGQGPEFLIYFQGTGAADDSGLPNDRFFAVRPEGSVSTLKIQRTERGDSAVYLCASSLMQGYSNEQFFGPGTRLTVL.

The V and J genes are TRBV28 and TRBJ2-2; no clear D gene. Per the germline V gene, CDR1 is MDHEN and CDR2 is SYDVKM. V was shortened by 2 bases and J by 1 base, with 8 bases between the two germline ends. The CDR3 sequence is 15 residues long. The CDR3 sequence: CASSLMRQNTGELFF. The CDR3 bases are TGTGCCAGCAGTTTAATGCGGCAGAACACCGGGGAGCTGTTTTTT.

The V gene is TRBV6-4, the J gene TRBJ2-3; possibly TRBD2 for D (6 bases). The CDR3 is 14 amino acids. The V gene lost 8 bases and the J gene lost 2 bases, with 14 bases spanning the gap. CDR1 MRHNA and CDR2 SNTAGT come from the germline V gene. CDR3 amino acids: CASGLGGTTDTQYF. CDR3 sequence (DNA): TGTGCCAGCGGCCTCGGCGGGACCACAGATACGCAGTATTTT.

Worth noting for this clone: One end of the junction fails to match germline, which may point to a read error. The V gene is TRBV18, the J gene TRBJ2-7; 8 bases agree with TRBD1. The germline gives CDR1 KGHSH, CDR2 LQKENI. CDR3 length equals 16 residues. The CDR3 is CASSTPSRTGGYEQYF. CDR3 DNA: TGTGCCAGCTCAACACCTTCCCGAACAGGGGGGTACGAGCAGTACTTC. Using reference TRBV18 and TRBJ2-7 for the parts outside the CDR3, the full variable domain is NAGVMQNPRHLVRRRGQEARLRCSPMKGHSHVYWYRQLPEEGLKFMVYLQKENIIDESGMPKERFSAEFPKEGPSILRIQQVVRGDSAAYFCASSTPSRTGGYEQYFGPGTRLTVT.

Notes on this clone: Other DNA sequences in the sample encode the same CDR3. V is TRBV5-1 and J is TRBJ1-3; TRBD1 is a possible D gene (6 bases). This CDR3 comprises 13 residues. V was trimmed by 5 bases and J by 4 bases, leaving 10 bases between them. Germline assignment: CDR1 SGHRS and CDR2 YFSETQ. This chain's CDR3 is CASRTGSGNTIYF. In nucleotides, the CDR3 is TGCGCCAGCAGAACAGGGTCAGGAAACACCATATATTTT.

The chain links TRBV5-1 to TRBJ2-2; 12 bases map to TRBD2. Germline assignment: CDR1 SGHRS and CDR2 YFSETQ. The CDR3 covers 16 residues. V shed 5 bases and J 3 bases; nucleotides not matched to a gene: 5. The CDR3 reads CASSWGLAGHTGELFF. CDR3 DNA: TGCGCCAGCAGTTGGGGACTAGCGGGCCACACCGGGGAGCTGTTTTTT. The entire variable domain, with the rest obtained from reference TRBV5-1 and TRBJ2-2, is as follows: KAGVTQTPRYLIKTRGQQVTLSCSPISGHRSVSWYQQTPGQGLQFLFEYFSETQRNKGNFPGRFSGRQFSNSRSEMNVSTLELGDSALYLCASSWGLAGHTGELFFGEGSRLTVL.

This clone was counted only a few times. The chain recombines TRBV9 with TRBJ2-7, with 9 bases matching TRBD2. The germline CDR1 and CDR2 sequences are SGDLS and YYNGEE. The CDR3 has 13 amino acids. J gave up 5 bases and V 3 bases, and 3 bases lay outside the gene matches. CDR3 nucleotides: TGTGCCAGCAGCGCCGGACTAGCGAACGAGCAGTACTTC. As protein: CASSAGLANEQYF.

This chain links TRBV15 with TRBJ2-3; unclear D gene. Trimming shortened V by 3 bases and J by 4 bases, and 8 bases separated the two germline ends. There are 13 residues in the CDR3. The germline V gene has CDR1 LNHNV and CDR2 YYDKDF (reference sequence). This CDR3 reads CATSSAKSDTQYF. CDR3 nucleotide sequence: TGTGCCACCAGCAGTGCCAAATCAGATACGCAGTATTTT.

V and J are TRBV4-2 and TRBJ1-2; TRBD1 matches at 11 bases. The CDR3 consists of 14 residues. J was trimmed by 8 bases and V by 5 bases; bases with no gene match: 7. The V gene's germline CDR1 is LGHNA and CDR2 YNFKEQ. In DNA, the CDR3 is TGTGCCAGCAGCGGACAGGGGGCGCCCCGAGGCTACACCTTC. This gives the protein CASSGQGAPRGYTF.

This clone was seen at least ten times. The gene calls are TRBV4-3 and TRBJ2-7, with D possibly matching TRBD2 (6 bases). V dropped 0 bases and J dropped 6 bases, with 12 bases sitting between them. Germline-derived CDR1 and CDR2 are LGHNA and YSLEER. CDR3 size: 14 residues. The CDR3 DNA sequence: TGCGCCAGCAGCCAAGATGGGACCGGGGGCGAGCAGTACTTC. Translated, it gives CASSQDGTGGEQYF.